Following are 21 T cell receptor beta chains from one sample sequenced in a study of OX40 agonist ivuxolimab in advanced cancers. Data came from immunoSEQ multiplex PCR; TCRdb stores just in-frame clones and leaves some out. The sample contains 100,000 to 140,000 clones, around 93% of which appear only once. The sample in question was CD4+ or CD8+ T cells sorted from blood, obtained in a trial of the OX40 agonist ivuxolimab. These receptors were obtained from an adult with an advanced solid tumor such as melanoma, head and neck, liver or kidney cancer.

The rearrangement links TRBV12-2 to TRBJ2-1; TRBD1, the D gene given by the table, was not confirmed from the DNA. TRBV12-2 is flagged as a pseudogene. This CDR3 spans 17 amino acids. The CDR3 reads CASRLEGGGSTYNEQFF. Written as DNA, the CDR3 is TGTGCAAGTCGCTTAGAAGGAGGGGGCTCCACCTACAATGAGCAGTTCTTC.

CDR3 residues: CASRLWAAGYEQYF. As DNA, the CDR3 is TGTGCCAGCAGACTGTGGGCGGCGGGGTACGAGCAGTACTTC. The V gene is TRBV11-1, the J gene TRBJ2-7; D is possibly TRBD2 (6 bases). Trimming removed 6 bases at V and 4 bases at J, with 16 bases between. The CDR3 extends over 14 amino acids. CDR1 and CDR2 from the germline V gene are SGHAT and FQDESV (reference sequence).

The chain is built from TRBV4-1 and TRBJ2-1; 13 positions agree with TRBD2. Trimming removed 4 bases from V and 2 bases from J; junction bases left unmatched: 5. Germline V CDR1 and CDR2: MGHRA, YSYEKL. The CDR3 sequence is 17 residues long. The CDR3 here is CASSRPGTSGAYNEQFF. CDR3 nucleotides: TGCGCCAGCAGCCGGCCAGGGACTAGCGGGGCCTACAATGAGCAGTTCTTC.

The chain carries TRBV5-6 and TRBJ2-7; maybe TRBD2 (6 bases). V lost 7 bases and J 0 bases, leaving 14 bases between the germline ends. CDR1 and CDR2 (germline): SGHDT, YYEEEE. The CDR3 spans 14 residues. This chain's CDR3 is CASAGSMYSYEQYF. In DNA form, the CDR3 reads TGTGCCAGCGCCGGGAGCATGTACTCCTACGAGCAGTACTTC.

The V and J genes are TRBV6-5 and TRBJ2-7; TRBD1 might be the D (6 bases). There are 14 residues in the CDR3. V was shortened by 2 bases and J by 7 bases, with 15 bases between the two germline ends. Germline CDR1 and CDR2: MNHEY and SVGAGI. The chain's CDR3 is CASSYGVGGEEQYF. CDR3 bases: TGTGCCAGCAGTTACGGGGTAGGGGGTGAGGAGCAGTACTTC.

This chain links TRBV28 with TRBJ1-1, with D tentatively TRBD1 (6 bases). This CDR3 spans 18 amino acids. V lost 3 bases and J lost 1, with 21 bases in between. Germline CDR1 is MDHEN and CDR2 is SYDVKM. The CDR3 is CASSFGGPGVGENTEAFF. For the CDR3, the DNA is TGTGCCAGCAGTTTCGGGGGGCCCGGAGTGGGAGAGAACACTGAAGCTTTCTTT.

Only a few counts were recorded for this clone. Other DNA variants within this sample encode the same CDR3. The genes are TRBV20-1 and TRBJ1-1; no clear D. V lost 6 bases and J 3 bases, leaving 5 bases between the germline ends. The CDR3 has 10 residues. Germline CDR1 and CDR2: DFQATT and SNEGSKA (reference sequence). The CDR3 DNA reads TGCAGTGCCCGGGACACTGAAGCTTTCTTT. It is translated as CSARDTEAFF.

The gene calls are TRBV18 and TRBJ1-3; D unclear. With 3 bases removed from V and 0 bases from J, the gap between germline ends came to 12 bases. This CDR3 spans 16 amino acids. The germline V gene has CDR1 KGHSH and CDR2 LQKENI. For the CDR3, the DNA is TGTGCCAGCTCACCCTCACCCCCGAGCTCTGGAAACACCATATATTTT. Its translation is CASSPSPPSSGNTIYF.

J is TRBJ1-1 and V is TRBV10-3, with D possibly TRBD1 on 5 matching bases. V gave up 6 bases and J gave up 0 bases, with 8 bases separating them. CDR1 is ENHRY, CDR2 SYGVKD, per germline. The CDR3 totals 13 residues. The CDR3 reads CAIRTAMNTEAFF. Here the CDR3 DNA reads TGTGCCATCAGGACAGCCATGAACACTGAAGCTTTCTTT.

The chain combines TRBV28 with TRBJ2-7; D may be TRBD2 (6 bases). Germline V CDR1 and CDR2: MDHEN, SYDVKM. The CDR3 consists of 14 residues. Trimming pared 3 bases from V and 2 bases from J, leaving 11 bases between. CDR3 residues: CASSLGGAPYEQYF. The CDR3, as DNA: TGTGCCAGCAGTTTGGGGGGAGCACCCTACGAGCAGTACTTC.

The chain is built from TRBV6-5 and TRBJ2-2, with 10 nucleotides matching TRBD1. V dropped 6 bases and J dropped 3; count of bases not matched to a gene: 4. The V gene's germline CDR1 is MNHEY and CDR2 SVGAGI. This CDR3 contains 15 residues. This CDR3 reads CASSLGQGYTGELFF. The CDR3 DNA follows: TGTGCCAGCAGCCTGGGACAGGGGTACACCGGGGAGCTGTTTTTT.

This clone was seen a single time. The rearrangement uses TRBV5-6 and TRBJ2-3; D is ambiguous. Per the germline V gene, CDR1 is SGHDT and CDR2 is YYEEEE. The CDR3 has 13 amino acids. V was trimmed by 3 bases and J by 0 bases, leaving 5 bases between them. The chain's CDR3 is CASSSQSTDTQYF. The CDR3 DNA follows: TGTGCCAGCAGCTCGCAGAGCACAGATACGCAGTATTTT.

This clone was seen only once. V usage is TRBV6-5 and J usage is TRBJ2-1; TRBD1 aligns across 10 bases. Germline V gene lookup returns CDR1 MNHEY and CDR2 SVGAGI. This CDR3 comprises 16 residues. With 2 bases clipped from V and 7 bases from J, the junction kept 8 bases outside the gene matches. The CDR3 sequence: CASSYDRRQGANEQFF. The CDR3 bases are TGTGCCAGCAGTTACGACCGGCGACAGGGGGCGAATGAGCAGTTCTTC.

Comment on this clone: Other DNA sequences in the sample encode the same CDR3. The chain is built from TRBV11-2 and TRBJ2-7; 11 nucleotides align to TRBD1. Germline CDR1 SGHAT, CDR2 FQNNGV. CDR3 length: 13 amino acids. With 5 bases clipped from V and 5 bases from J, the junction kept 2 bases outside the gene matches. The CDR3 DNA reads TGTGCCAGCAGCCCGGGACAGGGGGACGAGCAGTACTTC. Protein product: CASSPGQGDEQYF.

CDR3 residues: CASSNSRGNEKLFF. For the CDR3, the DNA is TGTGCCAGCAGCAATTCCCGGGGTAATGAAAAACTGTTTTTT. The V call is TRBV7-9, the J call TRBJ1-4; no reliable D call. V lost 5 bases and J 4 bases, leaving 11 bases between the germline ends. The CDR3 is made up of 14 amino acids. The germline CDR1 and CDR2 sequences are SEHNR and FQNEAQ (reference sequence).

The rearrangement uses TRBV18 and TRBJ2-5, with 11 bases identical to TRBD1. Losses at the gene ends were 6 bases for V and 1 base for J; bases not matched to a gene: 7. This CDR3 has 16 residues. Germline V lookup: CDR1 KGHSH, CDR2 LQKENI. The CDR3 reads CASSPGQGAIQETQYF. For the CDR3, the DNA is TGTGCCAGCTCCCCCGGACAGGGGGCCATCCAAGAGACCCAGTACTTC. The entire variable domain, with the rest obtained from reference TRBV18 and TRBJ2-5, is as follows: NAGVMQNPRHLVRRRGQEARLRCSPMKGHSHVYWYRQLPEEGLKFMVYLQKENIIDESGMPKERFSAEFPKEGPSILRIQQVVRGDSAAYFCASSPGQGAIQETQYFGPGTRLLVL.

This clone was seen only once. This chain joins TRBV19 and TRBJ1-4; a weak D match, TRBD1 (5 bases). The CDR3 loop spans 14 amino acids. The ends were cut back, 5 bases at V and 0 bases at J, with 7 bases in the middle. The germline gives CDR1 LNHDA, CDR2 SQIVND (reference sequence). CDR3 loop: CASSDRATNEKLFF. The DNA for the CDR3 is TGTGCCAGTAGTGACAGAGCAACTAATGAAAAACTGTTTTTT.

The gene calls are TRBV19 and TRBJ1-5; 9 positions match TRBD1. J was trimmed by 6 bases and V by 6 bases; bases with no gene match: 12. This CDR3 is 16 amino acids long. Per the germline V gene, CDR1 is LNHDA and CDR2 is SQIVND (reference sequence). Here the CDR3 DNA reads TGTGCCAGTAGAATCGCTGGACAGGGGATGAGTCAGCCCCAGCATTTT. This gives the protein CASRIAGQGMSQPQHF.

V is TRBV6-5 and J is TRBJ1-6; tentatively, D is TRBD1 (6 bases). Germline V gene lookup returns CDR1 MNHEY and CDR2 SVGAGI. The CDR3 loop spans 16 amino acids. V was cut by 0 bases and J by 10 bases, with 16 bases left in between. As DNA, the CDR3 is TGTGCCAGCAGTTACTCGGGGTTAGGGGGAAAATCACCCCTCCACTTT. Translated, it gives CASSYSGLGGKSPLHF.

The genes are TRBV28 and TRBJ1-1; D is possibly TRBD1 (5 bases). This CDR3 has 15 amino acids. Germline V gene data show CDR1 as MDHEN and CDR2 as SYDVKM. Trimming took off 7 bases at V and 2 bases at J, with 17 bases between the two ends. In nucleotides, the CDR3 is TGTGCCAGCATTTCAGCTACCGGGGGAAACACTGAAGCTTTCTTT. The encoded protein is CASISATGGNTEAFF.

This chain connects TRBV21-1 to TRBJ2-4; TRBD1 is the table's D call, not checked against the DNA. TRBV21-1 constitutes a pseudogene. This CDR3 comprises 11 residues. CDR3 in amino acids: CASSKADSQYF. The CDR3 nucleotides are TGTGCCAGCAGCAAAGCTGACAGTCAGTACTTC.